This TCR beta chain was recorded in a study of CD8 T cells in ankylosing spondylitis. A single record per CDR3 protein comes from TCRdb applying MiXCR to the 5' RACE reads. The data show approximately 100,000 distinct CDR3 sequences, almost 8.5% seen once. The germline V gene encodes CDR1 SQVTM and CDR2 ANQGSEA. The CDR3 is made up of 15 amino acids. The V and J ends lost 1 base and 6 bases respectively, with 15 bases between them. This clonotype occurred many times. The sequence came from a male donor with ankylosing spondylitis or in good health (not recorded which). Material for sequencing was blood, either unsorted or a sorted T cell fraction (not recorded which). This sequence joins TRBV29-1 and TRBJ1-4; a possible D gene is TRBD1 (5 bases). The CDR3 DNA follows: TGCAGCGTTGAAGCCGGCGACAGCCCGGATGAAAAACTGTTTTTT. Its translation is CSVEAGDSPDEKLFF.